This T cell receptor beta chain was profiled in a study of a mutant IDH1 vaccine in newly diagnosed glioma. At the level of the study: Males made up about 62% and females approximately 38% of treated patients, whose mean age was approximately 44 years.

The time point: week 35, safety follow-up. Every vaccination contained 300 ug of the mutant IDH1 20-mer peptide and was paired with topical imiquimod. The donors' diagnosis was new WHO grade 3 or 4 astrocytoma that was IDH1-mutant and ATRX-lost. The CDR3 contains 15 residues. Germline-derived CDR1 and CDR2 are SGHTA and FQGNSA. The J segment lost 7 bases and the V segment lost 3 bases, leaving 4 bases of the junction unmatched. This clone is classed as hyperexpanded (1% or more). Its antigen is not identified. Method: immunoSEQ multiplex PCR; TCRdb's copy keeps in-frame clones and lacks some. This sample yields under 50,000 clones, of which 88% are seen a single time; approximately 5.1% belongs to the top ten.

The J gene is TRBJ1-6, the V gene TRBV7-2, with 9 positions matching TRBD1. The clonotype originates from a woman between 35 and 50 years old with glioma. Here the sequenced sample was PBMCs, taken from a glioma patient whose treatment included an IDH1 peptide vaccine. The CDR3: CASSLGQGLNSPLHF. As DNA, the CDR3 is TGTGCCAGCAGCTTGGGACAGGGTCTCAATTCACCCCTCCACTTT.